The rows below give T cell receptor beta chains drawn from one sample of a study of shared clonotypes between healthy human individuals. The method was immunoSEQ multiplex PCR; TCRdb's version includes in-frame clones alone and lacks a portion of them. The data hold under 1,900,000 clones, with 98% to 99% observed a single time. Sequencing was performed on naive CD4+ T cells sorted from blood. These receptors were obtained from a man in his thirties or forties in good health. Both conserved end residues are part of each CDR3. The order of the fields is clone size, V gene, J gene, D gene, CDR3 length, CDR3 DNA, CDR3 protein. The D gene is left open where the match is weak. The size of a clone is reported for some rows only, either as once, few or many, or as a class for expanded clones.

size: .
V: TRBV7-2
J: TRBJ1-4
D: .
length: 14
DNA: TGTGCCAGCAGCCGGGCTTTGGGGGGTGAAAAACTGTTTTTT
CDR3: CASSRALGGEKLFF

size: .
V: TRBV6-5
J: TRBJ1-1
D: .
length: 11
DNA: TGTGCCAGCAAGAGGGCAGGACAAGCTTTCTTT
CDR3: CASKRAGQAFF

size: .
V: TRBV7-9
J: TRBJ1-1
D: TRBD1
length: 14
DNA: TGTGCCAGCAGCTTATCAGGGGGCAACACTGAAGCTTTCTTT
CDR3: CASSLSGGNTEAFF

size: .
V: TRBV6-1
J: TRBJ1-2
D: .
length: 14
DNA: TGTGCCAGCAGTGAAAAGTTAGGGGAGAGTGGCTACACCTTC
CDR3: CASSEKLGESGYTF

size: .
V: TRBV2
J: TRBJ1-2
D: .
length: 12
DNA: TGTGCCAGCAGTGGACCAAGCTATGGCTACACCTTC
CDR3: CASSGPSYGYTF

size: .
V: TRBV5-4
J: TRBJ2-7
D: .
length: 12
DNA: TGTGCCAGCAGCTTGGGGGACTACGAGCAGTACTTC
CDR3: CASSLGDYEQYF

size: .
V: TRBV28
J: TRBJ2-3
D: TRBD2
length: 17
DNA: TGTGCCAGCAGCTCAACCCTTAGCGGGACCAGCACAGATACGCAGTATTTT
CDR3: CASSSTLSGTSTDTQYF

size: .
V: TRBV18
J: TRBJ2-3
D: TRBD2
length: 19
DNA: TGTGCCAGCTCACCCGTATTGCTAGCGGGAGGGGACAGCACAGATACGCAGTATTTT
CDR3: CASSPVLLAGGDSTDTQYF

size: once
V: TRBV7-7
J: TRBJ2-2
D: .
length: 15
DNA: TGTGCCAGCAGCTTCCTCCCAGCGGCGACCGGGGAGCTGTTTTTT
CDR3: CASSFLPAATGELFF

size: .
V: TRBV15
J: TRBJ2-7
D: .
length: 16
DNA: TGTGCCACCAGCAGAGATCTAGTATACGGTATCCACGAGCAGTACTTC
CDR3: CATSRDLVYGIHEQYF

size: once
V: TRBV7-2
J: TRBJ1-3
D: .
length: 15
DNA: TGTGCCAGCAGCTTAATCTGGACAGAGATAAACACCATATATTTT
CDR3: CASSLIWTEINTIYF

size: .
V: TRBV2
J: TRBJ2-7
D: .
length: 11
DNA: TGTGCCAGCAGTGAAAGGTACGAGCAGTACTTC
CDR3: CASSERYEQYF

size: .
V: TRBV28
J: TRBJ1-2
D: .
length: 12
DNA: TGTGCCAGCAGTTTCCGGGACTATGGCTACACCTTC
CDR3: CASSFRDYGYTF

size: .
V: TRBV9
J: TRBJ1-5
D: .
length: 14
DNA: TGTGCCAGCAGCGTAAGAGGGGACAATCAGCCCCAGCATTTT
CDR3: CASSVRGDNQPQHF

size: .
V: TRBV20-1
J: TRBJ2-5
D: .
length: 11
DNA: TGCAGTCCTAGTACTCAAGAGACCCAGTACTTC
CDR3: CSPSTQETQYF

size: .
V: TRBV5-4
J: TRBJ2-1
D: .
length: 15
DNA: TGTGCCAGCAGCGGGGCGGTCACGGGGTCCAATGAGCAGTTCTTC
CDR3: CASSGAVTGSNEQFF

size: .
V: TRBV5-1
J: TRBJ2-1
D: .
length: 14
DNA: TGCGCCAGCAGCTTGGAAGACAGGATCAATGAGCAGTTCTTC
CDR3: CASSLEDRINEQFF

size: once
V: TRBV15
J: TRBJ1-1
D: TRBD1
length: 18
DNA: TGTGCCACCAGCCGCCTGAGGAAGGGGGCTTTGGGATACACTGAAGCTTTCTTT
CDR3: CATSRLRKGALGYTEAFF

size: .
V: TRBV28
J: TRBJ2-7
D: .
length: 14
DNA: TGTGCCAGCAGCTTGGATGAGGGAGACTACGAGCAGTACTTC
CDR3: CASSLDEGDYEQYF

size: .
V: TRBV6-5
J: TRBJ2-1
D: TRBD2
length: 15
DNA: TGTGCCAGCAGCTTTAGCGGGACCACCTACAATGAGCAGTTCTTC
CDR3: CASSFSGTTYNEQFF

size: .
V: TRBV11-2
J: TRBJ2-5
D: .
length: 15
DNA: TGTGCCAGCAGCTCCCCCCTACGGGAGAAAGAGACCCAGTACTTC
CDR3: CASSSPLREKETQYF

size: .
V: TRBV4-1
J: TRBJ2-2
D: .
length: 15
DNA: TGCGCCAGCAGCCAAGCAGGGTCTGGGGCCGGGGAGCTGTTTTTT
CDR3: CASSQAGSGAGELFF

size: .
V: TRBV30
J: TRBJ2-7
D: .
length: 12
DNA: TGTGCCTGGAGCCCCCAGAAAGGGGGGCAGTACTTC
CDR3: CAWSPQKGGQYF

size: .
V: TRBV28
J: TRBJ1-5
D: .
length: 13
DNA: TGTGCCAGCATGGGAGGGGGGTCGCAGCCCCAGCATTTT
CDR3: CASMGGGSQPQHF

size: .
V: TRBV7-9
J: TRBJ2-7
D: TRBD1
length: 14
DNA: TGTGCCAGCACCCCGGGACAGTACCTCGTCGAGCAGTACTTC
CDR3: CASTPGQYLVEQYF

size: .
V: TRBV7-9
J: TRBJ1-3
D: .
length: 15
DNA: TGTGCCAGCAGCCGCCCACGATTAATCGGAAACACCATATATTTT
CDR3: CASSRPRLIGNTIYF

size: .
V: TRBV7-8
J: TRBJ2-5
D: .
length: 14
DNA: TGTGCCAGCAGCCCCGGGGGACGGCAAGAGACCCAGTACTTC
CDR3: CASSPGGRQETQYF

size: .
V: TRBV9
J: TRBJ2-2
D: TRBD2
length: 15
DNA: TGTGCCAGCAGCAAACTAGCGGGAGAGGGCGGGGAGCTGTTTTTT
CDR3: CASSKLAGEGGELFF

size: .
V: TRBV29-1
J: TRBJ2-5
D: .
length: 12
DNA: TGCAGCGTGACCCCGGGCCAAGAGACCCAGTACTTC
CDR3: CSVTPGQETQYF

size: .
V: TRBV4-2
J: TRBJ2-3
D: .
length: 17
DNA: TGTGCCAGCAGCCAGCCCCTGGGCAGGGGAGGTTCAGATACGCAGTATTTT
CDR3: CASSQPLGRGGSDTQYF

size: .
V: TRBV30
J: TRBJ2-2
D: TRBD2
length: 16
DNA: TGTGCCTGGAGTGTAAGCCAGCGGGAGGGCCATCGGGAGCTGTTTTTT
CDR3: CAWSVSQREGHRELFF

size: .
V: TRBV7-9
J: TRBJ1-5
D: .
length: 12
DNA: TGTGCCAGCAGCCATTCTGGGGGGCCCCAGCATTTT
CDR3: CASSHSGGPQHF

size: .
V: TRBV7-2
J: TRBJ2-5
D: .
length: 14
DNA: TGTGCCAGCAGCTTCAGTTCGGGGTTGGAGACCCAGTACTTC
CDR3: CASSFSSGLETQYF

size: once
V: TRBV2
J: TRBJ1-5
D: .
length: 14
DNA: TGTGTCAGCAGTGACGTCGTTGGCAATCAGCCCCAGCATTTT
CDR3: CVSSDVVGNQPQHF

size: once
V: TRBV28
J: TRBJ2-6
D: .
length: 17
DNA: TGTGCCAGCAGCGCCGGACTAATCAGCTCTGGGGCCAACGTCCTGACTTTC
CDR3: CASSAGLISSGANVLTF

size: .
V: TRBV25-1
J: TRBJ2-7
D: TRBD1
length: 15
DNA: TGTGCCAGCGCCTCGGGGACAGGGACCTTCTACGAGCAGTACTTC
CDR3: CASASGTGTFYEQYF

size: .
V: TRBV10-3
J: TRBJ1-5
D: .
length: 16
DNA: TGTGCCATCAGTGAGGGAGACAGGATTAGCAATCAGCCCCAGCATTTT
CDR3: CAISEGDRISNQPQHF